The T cell receptor beta chain under discussion was sequenced for a study of T cell changes during pregnancy in multiple sclerosis. Repertoires were generated with immunoSEQ multiplex PCR, while TCRdb's copy carries only in-frame clones and drops some. The data contain some 29,000 clones, approximately 90% of them singletons. The CDR3 totals 14 residues. V shed 5 bases, J shed 2 bases, and the junction held 6 bases outside the gene matches. Germline CDR1 is MNHEY and CDR2 is SMNVEV (reference sequence). The sequence was collected from a female donor with multiple sclerosis, enrolled in a pregnancy study. This material consisted of CD8+ T cells from peripheral blood mononuclear cells, taken after pregnancy. This chain uses TRBV27 with TRBJ2-7, with TRBD2 matching over 7 bases. CDR3 amino acids: CASSPGLPPYEQYF. The CDR3 nucleotides read TGTGCCAGCAGTCCGGGACTACCCCCCTACGAGCAGTACTTC.